Shown below are 22 T cell receptor beta chains from a single sample sequenced in a study of blood T cell repertoires in COVID-19. Libraries were prepared by immunoSEQ multiplex PCR; TCRdb keeps only in-frame clonotypes and omits some of them. Here the sample spans some 180,000 clones, around 78% being singletons. Specimen: peripheral blood. Source of these receptors: a woman older than 75 with active or convalescent COVID-19.

The V gene is TRBV7-2, the J gene TRBJ2-7, with a tentative D call TRBD1 (6 bases). The CDR3 spans 15 residues. V lost 6 bases and J 2 bases, leaving 17 bases between the germline ends. Germline V gene data show CDR1 as SGHTA and CDR2 as FQGNSA. CDR3 bases: TGTGCCAGCAGGTATGCCATAGGACAGACCTACGAGCAGTACTTC. Protein sequence: CASRYAIGQTYEQYF.

This clone was counted a single time. The chain recombines TRBV3-1 (or the pseudogene TRBV3-2) with TRBJ2-7, with a tentative D call TRBD2 (6 bases). V was pared by 1 base and J by 5 bases, with 15 bases between. The CDR3 loop spans 15 amino acids. CDR1 and CDR2 from the germline V gene are LGHDT and YNNKEL (reference sequence). CDR3 amino acids: CASSQGLEGFDEQYF. CDR3 nucleotides: TGTGCCAGCAGCCAAGGGCTGGAGGGTTTCGACGAGCAGTACTTC.

The genes are TRBV6-5 and TRBJ1-2; 7 bases fit TRBD1. Germline assignment: CDR1 MNHEY and CDR2 SVGAGI. The CDR3 is 13 residues long. The ends lost 2 bases at V and 7 bases at J; junction bases unmatched: 4. This CDR3 reads CASSYRGRTGYTF. In nucleotides, the CDR3 is TGTGCCAGCAGTTACAGGGGGCGTACTGGCTACACCTTC.

There are a few counts of this clone. The rearrangement uses TRBV5-1 and TRBJ2-5, with 11 bases lining up with TRBD2. V was pared by 0 bases and J by 0 bases, with 7 bases of the junction left unmatched. This CDR3 spans 18 amino acids. Germline values: CDR1 SGHRS, CDR2 YFSETQ. The CDR3 sequence: CASSLEGLAVLDQETQYF. The CDR3 region has the DNA TGCGCCAGCAGCTTGGAGGGACTAGCGGTATTAGACCAAGAGACCCAGTACTTC.

J is TRBJ1-6 and V is TRBV4-2; 8 bases fit TRBD1. The CDR3 spans 16 residues. Trimming removed 4 bases from V and 7 bases from J; junction bases left unmatched: 9. CDR1 is LGHNA, CDR2 YNFKEQ, per germline. The CDR3 loop is CASSPGGNRGNSPLHF. The CDR3 DNA reads as TGTGCCAGCAGCCCCGGGGGAAACAGGGGGAATTCACCCCTCCACTTT.

This rearrangement joins TRBV2 to TRBJ1-4, with 8 bases matching TRBD1. CDR1 SNHLY and CDR2 FYNNEI come from the germline V gene. The CDR3 length is 14 residues. The J segment lost 5 bases and the V segment lost 5 bases, leaving 4 bases of the junction unmatched. Here the CDR3 reads CASSLDRVNEKLFF. The CDR3 region has the DNA TGTGCCAGCAGTTTGGACAGGGTAAATGAAAAACTGTTTTTT.

The gene calls are TRBV10-3 and TRBJ1-2; 7 bases fit TRBD1. The germline V gene has CDR1 ENHRY and CDR2 SYGVKD. This CDR3 is built from 13 residues. The junction had 3 bases not matched to a gene; V was cut back by 4 bases and J by 4 bases. The CDR3: CAISGDSVYGYTF. CDR3 sequence (DNA): TGTGCCATCAGTGGGGACAGTGTCTATGGCTACACCTTC.

The rearrangement joins TRBV4-1 to TRBJ2-6; D not resolved. The germline V gene has CDR1 MGHRA and CDR2 YSYEKL. The CDR3 spans 14 residues. V gave up 5 bases and J gave up 0 bases, with 5 bases separating them. The CDR3 region is CASSSGSGANVLTF. As DNA, the CDR3 is TGCGCCAGCAGCTCCGGCTCTGGGGCCAACGTCCTGACTTTC.

This clone was seen a few times. This rearrangement joins TRBV3-1 (or the pseudogene TRBV3-2) to TRBJ2-3; 14 bases are shared with TRBD2. V shed 0 bases, J shed 8 bases, and the junction held 7 bases outside the gene matches. The length of the CDR3 is 17 residues. CDR1 and CDR2 (germline): LGHDT, YNNKEL (reference sequence). The DNA of the CDR3 is TGTGCCAGCAGCCAAGAGAGACTAGCGGGGGGGGTCGGTACGCAGTATTTT. This codes for CASSQERLAGGVGTQYF.

The rearrangement uses TRBV15 and TRBJ2-7, with 7 bases lining up with TRBD1. The CDR3 runs to 16 residues. Trimming at V came to 0 bases and at J to 5 bases, leaving 10 bases not matched to a gene. Germline loops: CDR1 LNHNV, CDR2 YYDKDF (reference sequence). The CDR3 protein is CATSREKNRGIDEQYF. CDR3 DNA sequence: TGTGCCACCAGCAGAGAGAAGAACAGGGGAATCGACGAGCAGTACTTC.

The gene calls are TRBV5-1 and TRBJ1-1, with D possibly TRBD1 on 6 matching bases. There are 14 residues in the CDR3. V lost 4 bases and J lost 0, with 10 bases in between. Germline CDR1 SGHRS, CDR2 YFSETQ. The CDR3 DNA reads as TGCGCCAGCAGCGGGGGACAATTGAACACTGAAGCTTTCTTT. Its translation is CASSGGQLNTEAFF.

The CDR3 coding sequence is TGTGCCAGCAGCATCGGCAGGGGAGACGATGAGCAGTTCTTC. This gives the protein CASSIGRGDDEQFF. The V call is TRBV7-9, the J call TRBJ2-1, with D possibly being TRBD1 (6 bases). The germline V and J ends were trimmed by 5 bases and 8 bases, with 16 bases remaining between them. Germline V gene data show CDR1 as SEHNR and CDR2 as FQNEAQ (reference sequence). The CDR3 has 14 residues.

The chain combines TRBV10-3 with TRBJ1-4; tentative D call: TRBD1 (5 bases). The V end lost 11 bases, the J end lost 8 bases, and 18 bases lay between the germline ends. CDR3 size: 13 residues. Germline CDR1 and CDR2: ENHRY and SYGVKD. The CDR3 region is CAVSGGLREKLFF. The CDR3 coding sequence is TGTGCCGTCTCCGGGGGTCTCCGGGAAAAACTGTTTTTT.

The chain has TRBV11-3 and TRBJ2-2; D possibly corresponds to TRBD2 (5 bases). V was shortened by 3 bases and J by 6 bases, with 11 bases between the two germline ends. CDR3 length equals 14 residues. Germline CDR1 SGHNT, CDR2 YENEEA. The CDR3 coding sequence is TGTGCCAGCAGCTTCTCATTGAGGGCCGGGGAGCTGTTTTTT. Translating it yields CASSFSLRAGELFF.

The chain links TRBV5-1 to TRBJ2-1, with TRBD2 matching 14 bases. The length of the CDR3 is 16 residues. Trimming cost V 4 bases and J 3 bases; bases outside gene matches: 3. CDR1 and CDR2 (germline): SGHRS, YFSETQ. The CDR3 spells CASSTGLAGGYNEQFF. The CDR3 DNA is TGCGCCAGCAGCACCGGACTAGCGGGGGGCTACAATGAGCAGTTCTTC.

The genes are TRBV5-4 and TRBJ1-2, with D possibly TRBD1 on 5 matching bases. V was pared by 4 bases and J by 4 bases, with 17 bases between. CDR3 length equals 15 residues. Looked up from germline, CDR1 is SGHNT and CDR2 is YYREEE (reference sequence). CDR3 sequence: CASSANGGVGYGYTF. CDR3 coding DNA: TGTGCCAGCAGCGCCAATGGGGGGGTTGGCTATGGCTACACCTTC. Drawing the rest from reference TRBV5-4 and TRBJ1-2, the complete variable domain is ETGVTQSPTHLIKTRGQQVTLRCSSQSGHNTVSWYQQALGQGPQFIFQYYREEENGRGNFPPRFSGLQFPNYSSELNVNALELDDSALYLCASSANGGVGYGYTFGSGTRLTVV.

This sequence joins TRBV5-1 and TRBJ1-3; 9 bases map to TRBD1. Trimming cost V 4 bases and J 1 base; bases outside gene matches: 6. The CDR3 runs 16 residues. Per germline, CDR1 SGHRS and CDR2 YFSETQ. CDR3 protein: CASSIRDRASGNTIYF. The DNA for the CDR3 is TGCGCCAGCAGCATACGGGACAGGGCTTCTGGAAACACCATATATTTT.

This clone occurred once. This rearrangement joins TRBV7-9 to TRBJ1-3; the D is unclear. Trimming cost V 8 bases and J 4 bases, with 6 bases left between them. The CDR3 runs to 11 residues. CDR1 is SEHNR and CDR2 is FQNEAQ in the germline V gene (reference sequence). DNA for the CDR3: TGTGCCAGCCGGTCGGGAAACACCATATATTTT. Protein product: CASRSGNTIYF. The full variable domain, in which reference TRBV7-9 and TRBJ1-3 provide the parts outside the CDR3, is DTGVSQNPRHKITKRGQNVTFRCDPISEHNRLYWYRQTLGQGPEFLTYFQNEAQLEKSRLLSDRFSAERPKGSFSTLEIQRTEQGDSAMYLCASRSGNTIYFGEGSWLTVV.

V and J are TRBV28 and TRBJ1-2; D is uncertain. The CDR3 covers 11 residues. With 10 bases removed from V and 7 bases from J, the gap between germline ends came to 13 bases. CDR1 and CDR2 (germline): MDHEN, SYDVKM. For the CDR3, the DNA is TGTGCCACTAAAAAAGCGGGTGGCTACACCTTC. As protein: CATKKAGGYTF.

This clone turned up a few times. The CDR3 spells CASSLTGGEQYF. In DNA, the CDR3 is TGTGCCAGCAGTCTGACAGGCGGCGAGCAGTACTTC. The chain employs TRBV12-3 or TRBV12-4 and TRBJ2-7; D is possibly TRBD1 (6 bases). Trimming removed 5 bases at V and 6 bases at J, with 11 bases between. The CDR3 extends over 12 amino acids.

The chain links TRBV18 to TRBJ2-3; D might be TRBD2 (5 bases). Germline V CDR1 and CDR2: KGHSH, LQKENI. The CDR3 length is 16 residues. Trimming took 5 bases from V and 2 from J, leaving 17 bases between them. In DNA form, the CDR3 reads TGTGCCAGCTCAACTCGGACTCACATAGACACAGATACGCAGTATTTT. Protein: CASSTRTHIDTDTQYF.

The chain combines TRBV6-2 or TRBV6-3 with TRBJ1-5; TRBD1 agrees at 7 bases. CDR1 is MNHEY and CDR2 is SVGEGT in the germline V gene. CDR3 length: 14 residues. The V segment lost 5 bases and the J segment 6 bases; nucleotides outside the gene matches: 7. CDR3 sequence (DNA): TGTGCCAGCAGTCCGACAGGGTTGTTTCAGCCCCAGCATTTT. This encodes CASSPTGLFQPQHF.